This TCR beta chain was obtained from a study of cytomegalovirus exposure and HLA in healthy donors. Notes on the study in general: Immune exposure was documented only through CMV serostatus. Some TCR beta chains (164 of them) were listed as cytomegalovirus-associated. In vitro checks showed that a few CMV-associated chains really do target CMV antigens. Later analysis associated a missense DCLRE1C variant with TCR beta V- and J-gene trimming.

Comment on this clone: Its antigen is unidentified.

The PCR employed 60 Vbeta primers together with 13 Jbeta primers. The assay was immunoSEQ multiplex PCR, and TCRdb's table has in-frame clones only and misses some. This sample carries about 130,000 clones, around 80% of them seen once, and the ten largest clones take around 1.8%. The germline V and J ends were trimmed by 10 bases and 1 base, with 16 bases remaining between them. The CDR3 is 15 amino acids. Germline V lookup: CDR1 MNHNS, CDR2 SASEGT. The origin of this receptor is a woman aged 40 to 55 in good health and CMV-seronegative. The chain recombines TRBV6-1 with TRBJ2-2; possibly TRBD2 for D (5 bases). The sequenced material came from PBMCs. This CDR3 reads CAIPRTSGNTGELFF. In nucleotides, the CDR3 is TGTGCCATTCCGAGGACTTCAGGGAACACCGGGGAGCTGTTTTTT.